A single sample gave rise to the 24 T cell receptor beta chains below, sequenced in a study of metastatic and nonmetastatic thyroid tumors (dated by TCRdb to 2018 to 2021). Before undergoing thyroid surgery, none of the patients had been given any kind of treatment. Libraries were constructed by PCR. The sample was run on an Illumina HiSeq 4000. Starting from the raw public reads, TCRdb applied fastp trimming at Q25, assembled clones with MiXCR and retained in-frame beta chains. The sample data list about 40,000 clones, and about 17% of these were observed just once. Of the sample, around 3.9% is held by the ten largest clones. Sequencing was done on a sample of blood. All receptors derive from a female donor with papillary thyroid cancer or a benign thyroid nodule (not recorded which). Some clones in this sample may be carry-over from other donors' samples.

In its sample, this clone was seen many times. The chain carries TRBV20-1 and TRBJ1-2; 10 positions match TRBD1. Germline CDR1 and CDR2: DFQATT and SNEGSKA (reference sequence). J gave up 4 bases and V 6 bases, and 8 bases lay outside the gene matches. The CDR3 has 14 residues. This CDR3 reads CSAPLRDRGYGYTF. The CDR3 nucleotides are TGCAGTGCCCCACTCCGGGACAGGGGCTATGGCTACACCTTC.

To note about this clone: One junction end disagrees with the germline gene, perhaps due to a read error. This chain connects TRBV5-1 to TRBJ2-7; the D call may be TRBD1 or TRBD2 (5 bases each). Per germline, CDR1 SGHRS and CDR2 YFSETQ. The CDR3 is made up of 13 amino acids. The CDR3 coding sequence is TGCGCCAGCTTTGAAACCTCCCGGGACGATCAGTACTTC. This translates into CASFETSRDDQYF.

CDR3 coding DNA: TGCAGTGCTAGAGTGACTGCTGGCTGGGAGCTGTTTTTT. Translated: CSARVTAGWELFF. The chain couples TRBV20-1 to TRBJ2-2; D uncertain. The germline V gene encodes CDR1 DFQATT and CDR2 SNEGSKA (reference sequence). The CDR3 has 13 residues. The germline V and J ends were trimmed by 1 base and 9 bases, with 12 bases remaining between them.

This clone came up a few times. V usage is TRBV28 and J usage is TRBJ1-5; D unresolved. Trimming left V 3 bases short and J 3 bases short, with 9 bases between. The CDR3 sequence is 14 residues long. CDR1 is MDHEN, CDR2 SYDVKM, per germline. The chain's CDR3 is CASSFNTNNQPQHF. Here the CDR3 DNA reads TGTGCCAGCAGTTTCAACACCAACAATCAGCCCCAGCATTTT.

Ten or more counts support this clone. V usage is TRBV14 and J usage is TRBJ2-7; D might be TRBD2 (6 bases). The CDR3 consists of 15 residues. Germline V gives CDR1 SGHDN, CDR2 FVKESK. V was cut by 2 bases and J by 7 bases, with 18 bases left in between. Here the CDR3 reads CASSQLVGSRKEQYF. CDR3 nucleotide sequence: TGTGCCAGCAGCCAATTGGTCGGGAGTAGGAAAGAGCAGTACTTC.

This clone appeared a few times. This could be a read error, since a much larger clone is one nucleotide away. CDR3 in DNA: TGTGCCAGCAGCTCCGGTCGGACCTCAGAGACCCAGTACTTC. Translation: CASSSGRTSETQYF. V gene TRBV11-3 combines with J gene TRBJ2-7; D gene ambiguous. With the DNA end fitting TRBJ2-5 better, the J assignment may be wrong. CDR3 length: 14 residues. Germline-derived CDR1 and CDR2 are SGHNT and YENEEA.

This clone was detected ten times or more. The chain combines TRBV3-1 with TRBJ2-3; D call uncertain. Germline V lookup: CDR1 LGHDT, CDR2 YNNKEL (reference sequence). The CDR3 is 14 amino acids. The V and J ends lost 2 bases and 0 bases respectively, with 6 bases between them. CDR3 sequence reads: CASSQRVSTDTQYF. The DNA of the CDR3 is TGTGCCAGCAGCCAAAGGGTGAGCACAGATACGCAGTATTTT.

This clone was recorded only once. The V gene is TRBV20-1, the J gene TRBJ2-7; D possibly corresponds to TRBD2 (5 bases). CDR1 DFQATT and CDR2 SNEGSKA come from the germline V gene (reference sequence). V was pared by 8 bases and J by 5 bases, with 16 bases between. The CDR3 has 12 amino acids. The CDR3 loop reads CSSRRARDEQYF. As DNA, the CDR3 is TGCAGTTCCCGAAGGGCGAGGGACGAGCAGTACTTC.

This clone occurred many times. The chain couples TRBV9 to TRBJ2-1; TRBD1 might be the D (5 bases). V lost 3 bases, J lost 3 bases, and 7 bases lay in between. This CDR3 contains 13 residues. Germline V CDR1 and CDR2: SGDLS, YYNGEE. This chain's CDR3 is CASSAQDYNEQFF. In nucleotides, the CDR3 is TGTGCCAGCAGCGCACAGGACTACAATGAGCAGTTCTTC.

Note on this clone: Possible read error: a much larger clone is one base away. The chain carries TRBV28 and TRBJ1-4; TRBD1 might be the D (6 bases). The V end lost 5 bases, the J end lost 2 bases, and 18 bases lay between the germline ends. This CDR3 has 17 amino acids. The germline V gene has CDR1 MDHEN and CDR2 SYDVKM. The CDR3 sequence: CASSVESHRVTNEKLFF. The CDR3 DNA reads TGTGCCAGCAGTGTAGAGAGCCACAGGGTCACTAATGAAAAACTGTTTTTT. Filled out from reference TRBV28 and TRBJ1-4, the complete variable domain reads DVKVTQSSRYLVKRTGEKVFLECVQDMDHENMFWYRQDPGLGLRLIYFSYDVKMKEKGDIPEGYSVSREKKERFSLILESASTNQTSMYLCASSVESHRVTNEKLFFGSGTQLSVL.

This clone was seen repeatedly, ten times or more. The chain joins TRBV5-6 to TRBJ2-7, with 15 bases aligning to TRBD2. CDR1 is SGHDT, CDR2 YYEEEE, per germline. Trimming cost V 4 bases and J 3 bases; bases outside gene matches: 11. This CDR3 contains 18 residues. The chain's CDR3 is CASSLGTSGGPSVYEQYF. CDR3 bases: TGTGCCAGCAGCCTAGGGACTAGCGGGGGGCCCTCCGTCTACGAGCAGTACTTC.

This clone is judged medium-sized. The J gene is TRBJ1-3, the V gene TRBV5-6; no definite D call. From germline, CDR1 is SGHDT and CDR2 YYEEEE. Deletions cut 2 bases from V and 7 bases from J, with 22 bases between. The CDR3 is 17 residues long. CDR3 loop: CASSFRGENRIRNTIYF. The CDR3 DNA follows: TGTGCCAGCAGCTTTCGTGGGGAAAACCGGATAAGGAACACCATATATTTT. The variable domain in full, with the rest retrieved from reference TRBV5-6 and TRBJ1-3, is DAGVTQSPTHLIKTRGQQVTLRCSPKSGHDTVSWYQQALGQGPQFIFQYYEEEERQRGNFPDRFSGHQFPNYSSELNVNALLLGDSALYLCASSFRGENRIRNTIYFGEGSWLTVV.

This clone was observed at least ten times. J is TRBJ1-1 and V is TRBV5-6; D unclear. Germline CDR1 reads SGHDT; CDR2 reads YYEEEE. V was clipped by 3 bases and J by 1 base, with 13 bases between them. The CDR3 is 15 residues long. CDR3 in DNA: TGTGCCAGCAGCTACCTGGACGGCTCGAACACTGAAGCTTTCTTT. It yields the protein CASSYLDGSNTEAFF.

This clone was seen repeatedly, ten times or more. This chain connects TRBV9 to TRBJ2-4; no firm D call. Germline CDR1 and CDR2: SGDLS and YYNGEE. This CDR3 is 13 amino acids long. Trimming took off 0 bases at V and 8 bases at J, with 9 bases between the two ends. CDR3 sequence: CASSVDGYDIQYF. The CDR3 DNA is TGTGCCAGCAGCGTAGACGGGTATGACATTCAGTACTTC.

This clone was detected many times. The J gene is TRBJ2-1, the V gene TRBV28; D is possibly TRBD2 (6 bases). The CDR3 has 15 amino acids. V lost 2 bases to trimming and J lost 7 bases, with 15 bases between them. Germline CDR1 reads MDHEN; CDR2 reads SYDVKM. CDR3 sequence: CASSLIAGSLNEQFF. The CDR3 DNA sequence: TGTGCCAGCAGTTTAATTGCGGGGAGTTTGAATGAGCAGTTCTTC.

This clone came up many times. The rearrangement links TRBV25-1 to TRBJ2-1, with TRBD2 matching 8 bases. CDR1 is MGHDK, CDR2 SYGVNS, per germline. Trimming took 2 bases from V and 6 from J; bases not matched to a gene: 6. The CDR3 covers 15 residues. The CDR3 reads CASSERGTSSNEQFF. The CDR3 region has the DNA TGTGCCAGCAGTGAAAGAGGGACTAGTTCCAATGAGCAGTTCTTC.

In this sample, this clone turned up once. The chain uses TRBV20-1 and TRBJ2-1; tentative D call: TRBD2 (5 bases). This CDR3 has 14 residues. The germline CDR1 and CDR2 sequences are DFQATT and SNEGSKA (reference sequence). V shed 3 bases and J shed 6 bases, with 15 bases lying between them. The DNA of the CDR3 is TGCAGTGCTAGGCCCCCTTGGCGGGTCAATGAGCAGTTCTTC. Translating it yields CSARPPWRVNEQFF.

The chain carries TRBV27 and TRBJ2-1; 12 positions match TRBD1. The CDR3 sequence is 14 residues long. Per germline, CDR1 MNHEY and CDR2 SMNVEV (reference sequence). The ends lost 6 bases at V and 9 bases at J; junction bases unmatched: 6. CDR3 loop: CASSHGTGGGEQFF. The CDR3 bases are TGTGCCAGCAGCCACGGGACAGGGGGCGGTGAGCAGTTCTTC.

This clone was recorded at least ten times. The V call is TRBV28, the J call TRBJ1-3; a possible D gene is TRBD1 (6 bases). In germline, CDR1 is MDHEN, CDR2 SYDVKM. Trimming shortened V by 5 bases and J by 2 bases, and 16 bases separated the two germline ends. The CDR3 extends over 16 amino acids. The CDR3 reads CASSPPGRGPGNTIYF. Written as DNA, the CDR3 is TGTGCCAGCAGTCCACCGGGCAGGGGACCTGGAAACACCATATATTTT.

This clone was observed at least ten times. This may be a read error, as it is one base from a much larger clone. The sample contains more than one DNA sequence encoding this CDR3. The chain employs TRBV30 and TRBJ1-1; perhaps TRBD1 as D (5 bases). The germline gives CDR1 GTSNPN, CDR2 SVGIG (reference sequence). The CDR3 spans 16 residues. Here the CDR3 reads CAWSVLWGSMNTEAFF. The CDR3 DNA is TGTGCCTGGAGTGTACTCTGGGGCAGTATGAACACTGAAGCCTTCTTT.

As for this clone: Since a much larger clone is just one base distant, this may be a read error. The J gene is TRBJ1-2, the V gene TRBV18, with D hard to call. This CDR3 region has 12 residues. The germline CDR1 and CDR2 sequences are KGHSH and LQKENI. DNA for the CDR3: TGTGCCAGCCCACCTCATAACTATGGCTACACCTTC. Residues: CASPPHNYGYTF.

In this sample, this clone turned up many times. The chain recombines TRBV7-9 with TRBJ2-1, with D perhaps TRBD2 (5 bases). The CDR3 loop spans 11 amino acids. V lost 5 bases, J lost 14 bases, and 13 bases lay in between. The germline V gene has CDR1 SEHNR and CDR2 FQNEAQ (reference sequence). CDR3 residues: CASSPGGAEFF. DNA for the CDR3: TGTGCCAGCAGCCCCGGAGGAGCGGAGTTCTTC.

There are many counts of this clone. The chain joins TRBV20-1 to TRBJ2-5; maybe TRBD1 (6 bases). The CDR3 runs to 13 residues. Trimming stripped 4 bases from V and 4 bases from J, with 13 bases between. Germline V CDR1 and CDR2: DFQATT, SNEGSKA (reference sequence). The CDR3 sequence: CSATRTVRETQYF. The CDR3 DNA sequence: TGCAGTGCTACCAGGACAGTCCGAGAGACCCAGTACTTC.

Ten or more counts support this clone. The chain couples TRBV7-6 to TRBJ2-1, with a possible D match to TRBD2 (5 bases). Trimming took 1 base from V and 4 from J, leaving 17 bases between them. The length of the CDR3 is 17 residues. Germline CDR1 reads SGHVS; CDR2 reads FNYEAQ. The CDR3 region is CASSLGPSSVTYNEQFF. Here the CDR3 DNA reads TGTGCCAGCAGCTTAGGTCCTAGTAGCGTGACGTACAATGAGCAGTTCTTC.